This T cell receptor (beta chain) was identified during a study of cytomegalovirus exposure and HLA in healthy donors (dated by TCRdb to the late 2010s). Regarding the research as a whole: An earlier analysis of 587 of the donors reported under 300 Gb of sequence data and roughly 120 million unique TCR beta sequences obtained from 150 million to 200 million T cells. A separate validation cohort of approximately 130 different subjects was used in addition to the approximately 610-subject first cohort. Class I and class II HLA loci were covered by the typing at four-digit resolution. Donor age, sex, ethnicity and CMV serostatus were compiled together with the repertoire data. An earlier analysis of roughly 600 of the donors used high-throughput TCR beta sequencing to judge whether each TCR beta V gene segment behaved as functional or pseudogenic. In a later analysis, previously published TCR beta repertoires from roughly 710 donors were re-analyzed and high-resolution HLA genotyping was added so that TCR occurrence patterns could be studied. Roughly 300 gigabases of sequencing data and 80 million or so unique TCR sequences were included in an early release covering several hundred HLA-typed donors. Typing coverage differed by locus: A, B, C, DRB1 and DQB1 were typed in roughly 629-630 donors, DQA1 in roughly 500, DPA1 in roughly 590, and DPB1 in 400 to 480. In a later genetic analysis, genome-wide SNP genotypes for about 60% of the 666 donors were used, and that subset was treated as a discovery cohort. Roughly 5 DR-DQ haplotypes were handled as single units for association and clustering, since linkage in the cohort was strong. Rather than using new phenotypic data, the later analysis identified candidate immune exposures from TCR beta sequences and from how often those sequences occurred across donors. The genetic ancestry cluster associated with self-reported Caucasian donors included 65% to 90% of the 398 genotyped donors. All discovery cohort repertoires had been generated using a single sequencing platform. The study profiled the T cell repertoires of 500 to 800 subjects by immunosequencing and related them to cytomegalovirus serostatus. Among about 400 genotyped donors of the cohort, an average of roughly 230,000 unique TCR beta nucleotide sequences was sequenced per donor, of which roughly 17% were non-productive. The study was designed to test whether signatures of past pathogen exposure could be identified by cataloging public T cell receptors. To predict cytomegalovirus infection status, the study brought together high-throughput TCR immunosequencing, statistical association of individual TCRs with disease status, and machine learning. Overall study results and their limits: Because counts were too low, 15 to 20 rarely observed V segments, including chromosome 9 orphons, were left out of the earlier analysis of about 620 of the donors. Because HLA typing was missing for some donors at each locus, association tests included only the typed subset. A later analysis found that HLA-associated TCR beta chains were more clonally expanded and had lower generation probabilities than equally common non-associated chains. Because the 87-base-pair reads could not distinguish some IMGT-functional V segments, including TRBV6-2 and TRBV6-3, those segments were excluded. A few of the identified cytomegalovirus-associated TCR beta chains were confirmed in vitro to be specific for cytomegalovirus antigens. A later genetic analysis reported fewer N-insertions in productive TCRs among donors in an Asian-associated ancestry cluster than the approximately 670-donor mean. For the cohort, immune exposure information was limited to CMV serostatus. Specific HLA alleles were associated with more than 15,000 TCR beta sequences at a false discovery rate of 0.05 in a later analysis. In both the original and validation cohorts, the classifier was reported to diagnose cytomegalovirus status with high specificity and sensitivity. Linkage disequilibrium might explain the correlated functional status among segregating V segments, but an unknown experimental factor could not be excluded. A later genetic analysis associated a missense DCLRE1C variant with V-gene and J-gene trimming of TCR beta chains, and an independent cohort replicated the association. Most TCR sequences were observed very rarely across donors, whereas some public TCRs were present in many individuals. When HLA alleles, especially DR and DQ, strongly co-occurred, attributing TCR associations to individual alleles was difficult. A cluster of highly shared sequence variants was judged likely to be a technical artifact of the sequencing pipeline. The presence/absence analyses assumed that sequencing depth was roughly uniform across donors, and that assumption may not be true. The cohort was sequenced for TCR beta chains only, and without alpha or paired-chain data the features that could be detected were limited. A later analysis found that TCR association rates varied across HLA loci, with DRB1 alleles showing the most associated TCRs and HLA-C alleles the fewest. A later analysis found that most CMV-associated TCR beta chains appeared HLA-restricted, with HLA associations seemingly driven largely by CMV exposure. A further reported finding was that TCR beta sequences accurately predicted the HLA-A and HLA-B alleles for most subjects in the first cohort. A total of roughly 160 TCR beta chains were listed by the study as associated with cytomegalovirus. A later analysis reported that several top co-occurrence clusters appeared linked to parvovirus B19, influenza, CMV and Epstein-Barr virus. The authors suggested that the approach could potentially be extended to other disease states and immunological phenotypes. An earlier analysis of approximately 540 of the donors showed that most TCR beta V segments appeared in productive rearrangements either about 87% or about 30% of the time, which broadly matched IMGT annotations.

The library was prepared using the immunoSEQ multiplex PCR assay. For the multiplex PCR, a mixture combining 60 forward primers for TCR Vbeta segments and 13 reverse primers for TCR Jbeta segments was used. The CDR3 region of rearranged TCR beta genes was amplified from genomic DNA by a multiplex PCR assay. Amplified TCR beta libraries were sequenced as 87-base-pair reads on the Illumina HiSeq System. The study's processing was this. In a later analysis, tens of millions of unique TCR beta chains were counted across the roughly 610 repertoires, and around 10 million of these chains were shared by at least two donors. Raw reads were error-corrected and collapsed into unique sequences by a nearest-neighbor algorithm in which closely related sequences were merged to remove PCR and sequencing errors. CDR3 sequences were aligned to IMGT reference sequences to assign V, D and J gene segments. For a sequence to be retained, a match of at least six nucleotides was required to both a V gene segment and a J gene segment. A rearrangement was called productive if the CDR3 had no stop codons and remained in frame with V and J, and every other rearrangement was called non-productive. CDR3 was defined according to IMGT convention as the region running from the second conserved V-encoded cysteine to the conserved J-encoded phenylalanine. Sequences without an unambiguous match to a single V gene segment were excluded from the earlier analysis of about 640 of the donors. In an earlier analysis of several hundred of the donors, V segments were called functional above 56.7% productive rearrangements and were called segregating when the between-donor standard deviation exceeded 5%. A statistical classification framework was built to diagnose cytomegalovirus status from the catalog of TCR beta chain sequences. In a later analysis, TCR nucleotide sequences were compared against IMGT/GENE-DB human TR gene sequences so that V and J genes could be assigned. The TCRdist pipeline was used in a later analysis to assign CDR3 sequences and most-parsimonious VDJ recombination scenarios. In a later analysis, every TCR beta chain was defined by the combination of its CDR3 amino acid sequence and its V-gene family, and reads without a unique V-gene family were dropped. As a way to deal with suspected cross-contamination and a sequencing artifact, a later analysis dropped 500 to 700 nucleotide sequences that were highly shared and had low generation probability. For each public chain, a later analysis derived a clonal expansion index from normalized ranks of inferred template counts within each repertoire. In a later analysis, generation probabilities were computed using a VDJ recombination model fitted to out-of-frame rearrangements, and the results were checked against IGoR. In a later analysis, TCR-TCR, TCR-HLA and TCR-CMV co-occurrence was scored with hypergeometric tests, and a repertoire-size bias correction was applied to TCR pairs. A later analysis estimated false discovery rates by permuting HLA or CMV assignments 20 times. In a later analysis, co-occurring TCRs were grouped with DBSCAN, and TCRdist sequence similarity was added when clustering was performed within HLA-allele-positive subsets. Repertoires with fewer than 30,000 or more than 120,000 public chains were left out of co-occurrence clustering, as were four to six repertoires with anomalous nucleotide sharing. The clones in this table, taken by TCRdb from immuneACCESS, are in-frame only. Not every clone is retained; where verified, under half of the shortfall comes from an unresolved V gene, and the cause of the rest is unknown. V and J calls plus clone size are reproduced from that table; the DNA served to infer D and trimming. The sample table shows roughly 55,000 clones, and 75% to 80% are seen once. The ten biggest clones cover less than 3% of the sample.

CDR1 is given as SGHRS and CDR2 as YFSETQ, both from the germline V gene. Including the terminal cysteine and phenylalanine, the CDR3 comprises 15 residues. Only CDR3 DNA is held: 45 bases, read in frame from base 1. Between the V and J ends, shortened by 1 base and 4 bases respectively, the junction contains 12 bases. This clone was observed a single time. The clone's antigen remains unknown. Base qualities were left out, and no much larger clone turns up one base away. The cohort comprised under 700 healthy bone marrow donors. At the time of sampling, every cohort member was nominally healthy, though immune exposures that went unrecorded were likely present. The donor was CMV seronegative and belonged to the group of roughly 330 seronegative cohort members. Each donor provided a peripheral blood sample, and peripheral blood mononuclear cells were used for TCR beta sequencing. The Qiagen DNeasy Blood Extraction Kit was used to extract genomic DNA from the blood cell samples.

Sequenced material: PBMCs. Recombination linked TRBV5-1 to TRBJ2-1, and TRBD1 may be the D gene, going by 5 matching bases. This sequence was found in a female donor in good health and CMV-seronegative. In nucleotides, the sequence is TGCGCCAGCAGCTTGCTCCAGGGTGGGTACAATGAGCAGTTCTTC. Translated, it reads CASSLLQGGYNEQFF.